Below, one T cell receptor beta chain is given with its context. Its antigen is unidentified. Profiling relied on immunoSEQ multiplex PCR, and the TCRdb table lists in-frame clones only, not all of them. Altogether 65,000 to 95,000 clones are present, about 90% being singletons, with the ten largest covering 0.75% to 0.9%. This specimen comes from a study of OX40 agonist ivuxolimab in advanced cancers. Turning to the study itself: Patients in the trial were receiving intravenous ivuxolimab every 2 weeks, at doses of 0.01 to 10 mg/kg. Of the participants, around 39% had some prior anti-PD-1, anti-PD-L1 or anti-CTLA-4 therapy, which was allowed. Study-level points and caveats: Also showing low normalized T-cell clonal expansion were some of the nonresponders. Determination of antigen specificity was not performed for the expanded peripheral T cells.

Germline loops: CDR1 KGHSH, CDR2 LQKENI. Between the trimmed V and J ends, which lost 4 bases and 1 base, there was a span of 11 bases. The CDR3 is made up of 14 amino acids. The gene calls are TRBV18 and TRBJ2-7; D might be TRBD1 or TRBD2, each matching 6 bases. The receptor was derived from an adult with an advanced solid tumor such as melanoma, head and neck, liver or kidney cancer. The starting material was CD4+ or CD8+ T cells sorted from blood, obtained in a trial of the OX40 agonist ivuxolimab. The CDR3 sequence: CASSQGGGSYEQYF. CDR3 DNA sequence: TGTGCCAGCTCACAAGGGGGAGGTTCCTACGAGCAGTACTTC. Complete variable domain (other parts from reference TRBV18 and TRBJ2-7): NAGVMQNPRHLVRRRGQEARLRCSPMKGHSHVYWYRQLPEEGLKFMVYLQKENIIDESGMPKERFSAEFPKEGPSILRIQQVVRGDSAAYFCASSQGGGSYEQYFGPGTRLTVT.